The T cell receptor beta chain described here comes from a study of identical twins. The V end was cut by 6 bases, the J end by 3 bases, with 14 bases between. Germline V lookup: CDR1 DFQATT, CDR2 SNEGSKA (reference sequence). The CDR3 runs to 13 residues. TCRdb redid the calling of the 5' RACE reads with MiXCR, one entry per CDR3 protein. The table lists around 690,000 distinct CDR3 sequences, less than 25% of them singletons. This clonotype was picked up many times. As yet, its antigen is unknown. The study, taken as a whole, reports: Fewer insertions characterized abundant cord blood beta clonotypes, whereas memory repertoires showed none.

These data were also reused for a study on T cells expressing NK-cell markers. Turning to that study: Repertoires of TCR beta were obtained from T cells sorted as CD3+CD56+NKG2C+, CD3+CD56+NKG2C- and CD3+CD56-NKG2C+. Most of the eight sequenced donors tested HCMV-seropositive; one tested seronegative. In several experiments, sorting was confined to alpha-beta TCR T cells through use of an anti-gamma-delta TCR antibody.

The chain uses TRBV20-1 and TRBJ1-2, with a weak D call TRBD1 (5 bases). The sequence came from a woman aged 18-29 years in good health. The sample taken for sequencing was PBMCs. CDR3 sequence reads: CSAGQGPDYGYTF. CDR3 DNA: TGCAGTGCCGGACAAGGACCAGACTATGGCTACACCTTC.